The 6 T cell receptor beta chains reported below all come from one sample, sequenced in a study of cytotoxic CD8 clonotypes in ibrutinib-treated CLL (dated by TCRdb to 2020 to 2022). The library was produced with the immunoSEQ multiplex PCR assay. TCRdb limited this immuneACCESS table to in-frame rearrangements with V and J called. A share of clones is missing; checked studies link under half to unresolved V genes, and the rest is unexplained. This sample comprises over 150,000 clones, approximately 77% of them detected only once. The top ten clones comprise around 2.1% of the sample. Reading the label with the study, this specimen's time point is: about a year on ibrutinib. Sequencing used PBMCs, obtained after 12 months of ibrutinib treatment. Receptors originate from a human donor with chronic lymphocytic leukemia.

As DNA, the CDR3 is TGTGCCAGCAGGCTAGGAGGCACAGATACGCAGTATTTT. This encodes CASRLGGTDTQYF. The chain uses TRBV7-2 and TRBJ2-3; D is unresolved. The CDR3 extends over 13 amino acids. Germline lookup yields CDR1 SGHTA and CDR2 FQGNSA. V shed 6 bases and J shed 1 base, with 8 bases lying between them.

This chain links TRBV7-6 with TRBJ2-3; possible D gene TRBD2, 5 bases. Between the trimmed V and J ends, which lost 4 bases and 11 bases, there was a span of 19 bases. Germline loops: CDR1 SGHVS, CDR2 FNYEAQ. CDR3 length equals 14 residues. CDR3 nucleotide sequence: TGTGCCAGCAGCTCCCCTTCGGGATTAGGGATGCAGTATTTT. As protein: CASSSPSGLGMQYF. Full variable domain (outside the CDR3, taken from reference TRBV7-6 and TRBJ2-3): GAGVSQSPRYKVTKRGQDVALRCDPISGHVSLYWYRQALGQGPEFLTYFNYEAQQDKSGLPNDRFSAERPEGSISTLTIQRTEQRDSAMYRCASSSPSGLGMQYFGPGTRLTVL.

V and J are TRBV9 and TRBJ2-1, with D possibly TRBD1 on 6 matching bases. Germline assignment: CDR1 SGDLS and CDR2 YYNGEE. CDR3 size: 15 residues. Trimming stripped 0 bases from V and 6 bases from J, with 13 bases between. The CDR3 coding sequence is TGTGCCAGCAGCGTAGATCAAGGACAGATCAATGAGCAGTTCTTC. Its translation: CASSVDQGQINEQFF.

The chain combines TRBV29-1 with TRBJ1-1; D call uncertain. The CDR3 length is 13 residues. Germline V gene data show CDR1 as SQVTM and CDR2 as ANQGSEA. The V end was cut by 6 bases, the J end by 2 bases, with 13 bases between. This CDR3 reads CSVAREENTEAFF. CDR3 bases: TGCAGCGTAGCCCGGGAAGAAAACACTGAAGCTTTCTTT.

The CDR3 nucleotides are TGTGCCTGGAAGGACAGGGTAGTTGAAAAACTGTTTTTT. Its protein is CAWKDRVVEKLFF. V is TRBV30 and J is TRBJ1-4; 8 bases match TRBD1. The germline V gene has CDR1 GTSNPN and CDR2 SVGIG (reference sequence). The ends lost 4 bases at V and 7 bases at J; junction bases unmatched: 5. This CDR3 has 13 residues.

This clone is a singleton in its sample. It is unclear where the CDR3 begins or ends on the DNA, so no DNA is shown, and the CDR3 is as TCRdb lists it. The V gene is TRBV28, the J gene TRBJ2-7; TRBD2 reflects the table's D call only, with no check against the DNA. The CDR3 adds up to 15 amino acids, both ends counted. The germline V gene has CDR1 MDHEN and CDR2 SYDVKM. CDR3 sequence reads: CASSLLRFGSNEQYF.